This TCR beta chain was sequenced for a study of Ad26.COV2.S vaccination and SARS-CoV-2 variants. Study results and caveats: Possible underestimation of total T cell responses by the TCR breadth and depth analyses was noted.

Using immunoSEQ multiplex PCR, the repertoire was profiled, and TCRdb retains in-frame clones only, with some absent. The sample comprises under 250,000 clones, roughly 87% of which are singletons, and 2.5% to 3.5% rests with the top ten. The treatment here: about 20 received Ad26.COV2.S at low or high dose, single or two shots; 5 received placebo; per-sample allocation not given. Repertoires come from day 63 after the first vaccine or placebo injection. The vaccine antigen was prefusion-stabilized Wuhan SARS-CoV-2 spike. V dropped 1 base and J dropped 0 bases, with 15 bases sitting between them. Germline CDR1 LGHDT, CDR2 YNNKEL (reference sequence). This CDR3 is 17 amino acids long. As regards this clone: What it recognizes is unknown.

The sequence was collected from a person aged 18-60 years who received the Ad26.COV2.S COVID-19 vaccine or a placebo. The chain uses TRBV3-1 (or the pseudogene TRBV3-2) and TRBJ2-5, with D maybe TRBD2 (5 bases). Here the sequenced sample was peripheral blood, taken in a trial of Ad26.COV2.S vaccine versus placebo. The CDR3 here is CASSQGSSGKYQETQYF. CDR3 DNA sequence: TGTGCCAGCAGCCAAGGGTCGAGCGGCAAGTACCAAGAGACCCAGTACTTC.